These 20 T cell receptor beta chains originate from one sample sequenced in a study of T cell responses to AZD1222 COVID-19 vaccine. Sequenced by immunoSEQ multiplex PCR; TCRdb stores in-frame clones only, minus some. Of some 200,000 clones listed, 88% are singletons. The sequenced sample was peripheral blood, obtained 28 days after the second AZD1222 dose. The receptor set was obtained from an adult who received the AZD1222 COVID-19 vaccine.

V is TRBV10-3 and J is TRBJ2-7, with D possibly matching TRBD1 (5 bases). The CDR3 is 14 residues long. V shed 3 bases and J shed 2 bases, with 11 bases lying between them. Germline-derived CDR1 and CDR2 are ENHRY and SYGVKD. CDR3 sequence: CAISDKGLPYEQYF. The CDR3 DNA is TGTGCCATCAGTGACAAGGGGTTACCCTACGAGCAGTACTTC.

The V and J genes are TRBV27 and TRBJ1-5; the match to TRBD1 covers 8 bases. Germline-derived CDR1 and CDR2 are MNHEY and SMNVEV (reference sequence). Losses at the gene ends were 2 bases for V and 11 bases for J; bases not matched to a gene: 5. The CDR3 extends over 13 amino acids. The CDR3: CASSLGQGVTQHF. The CDR3 DNA is TGTGCCAGCAGTTTAGGACAGGGAGTGACCCAGCATTTT.

This sequence joins TRBV6-4 and TRBJ2-2; perhaps TRBD1 as D (5 bases). The CDR3 extends over 14 amino acids. CDR1 MRHNA and CDR2 SNTAGT come from the germline V gene. V gave up 2 bases and J gave up 7 bases, with 11 bases separating them. In DNA form, the CDR3 reads TGTGCCAGCAGTGACCTGTCAGGGATCGGGGAGCTGTTTTTT. It is translated as CASSDLSGIGELFF.

This rearrangement joins TRBV5-8 to TRBJ1-1; a possible D gene is TRBD1 (5 bases). Germline lookup yields CDR1 SGHTS and CDR2 YDEGEE. V was trimmed by 3 bases and J by 5 bases, leaving 14 bases between them. The CDR3 sequence is 14 residues long. DNA of the CDR3: TGTGCCAGCAGCTCCGGGGCAGCTGTGACTGAAGCTTTCTTT. It translates to CASSSGAAVTEAFF. Variable domain in full (rest from reference TRBV5-8 and TRBJ1-1): EAGVTQSPTHLIKTRGQQATLRCSPISGHTSVYWYQQALGLGLQFLLWYDEGEERNRGNFPPRFSGRQFPNYSSELNVNALELEDSALYLCASSSGAAVTEAFFGQGTRLTVV.

The gene calls are TRBV7-9 and TRBJ2-7, with D possibly matching TRBD2 (6 bases). The CDR3 totals 12 residues. Per the germline V gene, CDR1 is SEHNR and CDR2 is FQNEAQ (reference sequence). V shed 5 bases and J shed 9 bases, with 14 bases lying between them. CDR3 sequence: CASSPSRDSQYF. The CDR3, as DNA: TGTGCCAGCAGCCCGTCCCGGGACTCGCAGTACTTC.

The genes are TRBV28 and TRBJ1-2; D possibly corresponds to TRBD1 (5 bases). Germline V lookup: CDR1 MDHEN, CDR2 SYDVKM. The CDR3 consists of 13 residues. The germline V and J ends were trimmed by 6 bases and 6 bases, with 14 bases remaining between them. CDR3 bases: TGTGCCAGCAGGAGGACATTCTTGGATGGCTACACCTTC. Its protein is CASRRTFLDGYTF.

The CDR3 reads CASSGQETQYF. For the CDR3, the DNA is TGTGCCAGCAGCGGACAAGAGACCCAGTACTTC. The chain employs TRBV9 and TRBJ2-5; D uncertain. Trimming removed 3 bases from V and 2 bases from J, with 2 bases in between. Germline values: CDR1 SGDLS, CDR2 YYNGEE. The CDR3 extends over 11 amino acids.

The CDR3 reads CASSPGGLDEQFF. In nucleotides, the CDR3 is TGTGCCAGCAGCCCGGGAGGTTTGGATGAGCAGTTCTTC. V is TRBV7-3 and J is TRBJ2-1; TRBD2 aligns across 7 bases. Germline trimming cut 5 bases from V and 8 bases from J; bases unmatched to any gene: 6. Germline assignment: CDR1 SGHTA and CDR2 FQGTGA. This CDR3 is 13 amino acids long.

This CDR3 reads CASSVGGGEPYEQYF. CDR3 in DNA: TGTGCCAGCAGCGTAGGGGGCGGGGAACCCTACGAGCAGTACTTC. V usage is TRBV9 and J usage is TRBJ2-7, with D possibly matching TRBD2 (6 bases). Germline CDR1 SGDLS, CDR2 YYNGEE. Between the trimmed V and J ends, which lost 0 bases and 2 bases, there was a span of 12 bases. The CDR3 consists of 15 residues.

V and J are TRBV4-3 and TRBJ1-6, with TRBD1 identical over 7 bases. Germline V gives CDR1 LGHNA, CDR2 YSLEER. The CDR3 has 16 residues. V dropped 5 bases and J dropped 8; count of bases not matched to a gene: 12. The CDR3 region has the DNA TGCGCCAGCAGCATTACCCAGGGGGGCCGGGATTCACCCCTCCACTTT. Residues: CASSITQGGRDSPLHF.

On this clone: This CDR3 is also generated by other DNA sequences in the sample. The chain combines TRBV7-9 with TRBJ1-1; 7 bases are shared with TRBD1. The trim removed 5 bases at V and 6 bases at J, leaving 3 bases unmatched. The CDR3 runs to 12 residues. Germline V gives CDR1 SEHNR, CDR2 FQNEAQ (reference sequence). This chain's CDR3 is CASSPGTAEAFF. CDR3 nucleotide sequence: TGTGCCAGCAGCCCAGGGACAGCTGAAGCTTTCTTT.

This clone was seen only once. The rearrangement links TRBV28 to TRBJ2-7; TRBD1 agrees at 9 bases. Germline CDR1 and CDR2: MDHEN and SYDVKM. CDR3 length: 14 residues. The V gene end was trimmed by 3 bases and the J gene end by 5 bases; junction bases not matched to a gene: 5. The CDR3 protein is CASSFSGQGHEQYF. The CDR3 bases are TGTGCCAGCAGTTTCTCGGGACAGGGTCACGAGCAGTACTTC.

This clone was seen only a few times. This sequence joins TRBV6-5 and TRBJ2-1, with D perhaps TRBD1 or TRBD2 (6 bases each). Germline V CDR1 and CDR2: MNHEY, SVGAGI. This CDR3 comprises 15 residues. The V and J ends lost 5 bases and 5 bases respectively, with 16 bases between them. In DNA form, the CDR3 reads TGTGCCAGCAGTCCGGGACCCGGGGGCAACAATGAGCAGTTCTTC. Protein product: CASSPGPGGNNEQFF.

CDR3 bases: TGTGCCAGCAGTTCATATAAGGGGAGGAACGAGCAGTACTTC. Translated: CASSSYKGRNEQYF. The chain recombines TRBV27 with TRBJ2-7; tentatively, D is TRBD2 (6 bases). V was shortened by 4 bases and J by 5 bases, with 15 bases between the two germline ends. CDR1 is MNHEY and CDR2 is SMNVEV in the germline V gene (reference sequence). CDR3 length: 14 amino acids.

This clone has more than one count but fewer than ten. The rearrangement joins TRBV18 to TRBJ2-2, with unresolved D. V dropped 3 bases and J dropped 7 bases, with 18 bases sitting between them. Germline V CDR1 and CDR2: KGHSH, LQKENI. The CDR3 consists of 16 residues. The CDR3 coding sequence is TGTGCCAGCTCACCGACGGAGTCCCTCTCCGGCGGGGAGCTGTTTTTT. Translated: CASSPTESLSGGELFF.

CDR3 residues: CASSFTERTGELFF. Here the CDR3 DNA reads TGTGCCAGCAGTTTTACCGAGAGAACCGGGGAGCTGTTTTTT. V is TRBV27 and J is TRBJ2-2; D is uncertain. V lost 3 bases and J 5 bases, leaving 10 bases between the germline ends. The germline CDR1 and CDR2 sequences are MNHEY and SMNVEV (reference sequence). CDR3 length: 14 amino acids.

The chain recombines TRBV7-2 with TRBJ2-1; D may be TRBD2 (7 bases). The V end lost 8 bases, the J end lost 6 bases, and 17 bases lay between the germline ends. There are 14 residues in the CDR3. In germline, CDR1 is SGHTA, CDR2 FQGNSA. The CDR3: CASSRGARGNEQFF. Here the CDR3 DNA reads TGTGCCAGCTCCCGGGGGGCCAGGGGCAATGAGCAGTTCTTC.

The rearrangement links TRBV7-2 to TRBJ1-1; no definite D call. Deletions cut 5 bases from V and 1 base from J, with 14 bases between. The CDR3 loop spans 15 amino acids. The germline gives CDR1 SGHTA, CDR2 FQGNSA. CDR3 nucleotide sequence: TGTGCCAGCAGCACCTCGTGGACGGCGAACACTGAAGCTTTCTTT. Protein product: CASSTSWTANTEAFF.

The chain couples TRBV5-1 to TRBJ2-1, with 13 bases that match TRBD2. Germline lookup yields CDR1 SGHRS and CDR2 YFSETQ. The V gene end was trimmed by 3 bases and the J gene end by 9 bases; junction bases not matched to a gene: 6. The CDR3 is made up of 15 amino acids. The CDR3 region has the DNA TGCGCCAGCAGCTCCGGGACTAGCGGGATAAGTGAGCAGTTCTTC. This codes for CASSSGTSGISEQFF.

V and J are TRBV2 and TRBJ2-7; the D is unclear. Germline V CDR1 and CDR2: SNHLY, FYNNEI. The V end was cut by 2 bases, the J end by 1 base, with 3 bases between. The CDR3 runs to 12 residues. The CDR3 is CASSERSYEQYF. The CDR3 DNA sequence: TGTGCCAGCAGTGAACGTTCCTACGAGCAGTACTTC.